The T cell receptor beta chain under discussion was sequenced for a study of blood T cell repertoires in COVID-19. Study-level background: COVID-19 samples, acute and convalescent, were from the United States, Italy and Spain. T cells, B-cell-depleted T cells, or PBMCs provided the cDNA or gDNA that served as material.

V was trimmed by 1 base and J by 6 bases, leaving 15 bases between them. The germline V gene has CDR1 KGHSH and CDR2 LQKENI. The CDR3 runs to 15 residues. As handled by the study authors: Amplified reference gene primers provided the basis for estimating nucleated cell counts. Method: immunoSEQ multiplex PCR; TCRdb's copy keeps in-frame clones and lacks some. From that table come the V and J calls and clone size; the DNA was used to work out D and trimming. The sample lists around 230,000 clones, 83% occurring once. The genes are TRBV18 and TRBJ1-2, with D possibly TRBD1 on 5 matching bases. The sequencing sample was made of peripheral blood. The sequence derives from a woman aged 40 to 55 with active or convalescent COVID-19. CDR3 amino acids: CASSPQEGKIHGYTF. For the CDR3, the DNA is TGTGCCAGCTCACCACAGGAGGGGAAAATTCATGGCTACACCTTC.